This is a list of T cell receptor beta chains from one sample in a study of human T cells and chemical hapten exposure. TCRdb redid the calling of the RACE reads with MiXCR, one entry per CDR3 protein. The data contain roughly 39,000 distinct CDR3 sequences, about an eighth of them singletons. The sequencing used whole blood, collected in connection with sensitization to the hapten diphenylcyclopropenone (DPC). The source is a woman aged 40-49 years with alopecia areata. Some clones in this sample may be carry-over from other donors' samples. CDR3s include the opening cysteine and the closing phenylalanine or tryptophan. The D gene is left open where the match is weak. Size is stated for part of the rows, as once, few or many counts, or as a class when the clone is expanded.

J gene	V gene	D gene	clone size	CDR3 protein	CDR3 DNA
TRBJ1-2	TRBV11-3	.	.	CASSPTSNYGYTF	TGTGCCAGCAGCCCGACATCGAACTATGGCTACACCTTC
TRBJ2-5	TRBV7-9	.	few	CASSLESGETQYF	TGTGCCAGCAGCTTAGAATCTGGTGAGACCCAGTACTTC
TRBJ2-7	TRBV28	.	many	CASSLGGAVYEQYF	TGTGCCAGCAGTTTAGGCGGGGCCGTCTACGAGCAGTACTTC
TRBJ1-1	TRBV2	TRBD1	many	CASSAGTGVMNTEAFF	TGTGCCAGCAGTGCCGGGACAGGCGTCATGAACACTGAAGCTTTCTTT
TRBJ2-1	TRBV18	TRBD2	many	CASSVLAGENNEQFF	TGTGCCAGCTCAGTACTAGCGGGAGAAAACAATGAGCAGTTCTTC
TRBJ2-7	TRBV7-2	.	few	CASLKGYEQYF	TGTGCCAGTCTCAAGGGGTACGAGCAGTACTTC
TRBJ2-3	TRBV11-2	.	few	CASSLVPGFTDTQYF	TGTGCCAGCAGCTTAGTTCCAGGGTTCACAGATACGCAGTATTTT
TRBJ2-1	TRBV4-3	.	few	CASSQLDFSSYNEQFF	TGCGCCAGCAGCCAACTAGACTTCAGCTCCTACAATGAGCAGTTCTTC
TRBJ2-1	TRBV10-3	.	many	CAIGRSSYNEQFF	TGTGCCATCGGCAGGAGCTCCTACAATGAGCAGTTCTTC
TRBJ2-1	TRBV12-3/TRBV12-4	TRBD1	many	CASRGQSHNEQFF	TGTGCCAGCAGGGGACAGAGCCACAATGAGCAGTTCTTC
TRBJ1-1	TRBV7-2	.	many	CASSQQGNTEAFF	TGTGCCAGCAGTCAACAGGGGAACACTGAAGCTTTCTTT
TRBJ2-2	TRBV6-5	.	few	CASSLLGIGELFF	TGTGCCAGCAGTCTCCTAGGGATCGGGGAGCTGTTTTTT
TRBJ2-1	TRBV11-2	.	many	CASSRDSGTPSYNEQFF	TGTGCCAGCAGCCGTGATTCGGGGACCCCCTCCTACAATGAGCAGTTCTTC
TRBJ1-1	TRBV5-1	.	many	CASSLRQADENTEAFF	TGCGCCAGCAGCTTGAGGCAGGCAGACGAGAACACTGAAGCTTTCTTT
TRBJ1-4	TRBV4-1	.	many	CASSQGHSNEKLFF	TGCGCCAGCAGCCAGGGACACTCTAATGAAAAACTGTTTTTT
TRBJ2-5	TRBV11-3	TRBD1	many	CASSLQGGGSETQYF	TGTGCCAGCAGCTTACAAGGGGGCGGATCAGAGACCCAGTACTTC
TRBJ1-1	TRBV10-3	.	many	CAISPGKETEAFF	TGTGCCATCAGTCCCGGGAAGGAGACTGAAGCTTTCTTT
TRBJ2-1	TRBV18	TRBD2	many	CASSPGLAGGLPYNEQFF	TGTGCCAGCTCGCCAGGACTAGCGGGAGGCCTCCCCTACAATGAGCAGTTCTTC
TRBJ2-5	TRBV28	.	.	CASRPLWGETQYF	TGTGCCAGCAGACCGCTCTGGGGAGAGACCCAGTACTTC
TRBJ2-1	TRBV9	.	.	CASSYDGLYNEQFF	TGTGCCAGCAGCTACGACGGCCTCTACAATGAGCAGTTCTTC
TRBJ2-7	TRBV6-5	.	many	CASRSTSGYEQYF	TGTGCCAGCAGATCCACGTCCGGCTACGAGCAGTACTTC
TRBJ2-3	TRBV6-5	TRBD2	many	CASSNPGGGATDTQYF	TGTGCCAGCAGCAACCCTGGCGGGGGGGCAACGGATACGCAGTATTTT
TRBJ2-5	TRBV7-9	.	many	CASSTNAGPRKETQYF	TGTGCCAGCAGCACCAACGCCGGGCCTAGGAAGGAGACCCAGTACTTC
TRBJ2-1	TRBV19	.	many	CASSIQLLNEQFF	TGTGCCAGTAGTATACAGCTCCTCAATGAGCAGTTCTTC
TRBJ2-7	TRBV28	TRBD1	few	CAAGTGSYEQYF	TGTGCCGCCGGGACAGGCTCCTACGAGCAGTACTTC
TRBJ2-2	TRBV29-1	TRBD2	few	CSVENPLAGANTGELFF	TGCAGCGTTGAAAACCCCCTAGCGGGAGCGAACACCGGGGAGCTGTTTTTT
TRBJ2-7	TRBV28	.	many	CASSLKTRAVEYF	TGTGCCAGCAGTTTAAAAACTCGGGCAGTCGAGTACTTC
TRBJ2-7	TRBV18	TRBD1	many	CASSPPAGTGQHEQYF	TGTGCCAGCTCACCACCAGCCGGGACAGGGCAACACGAGCAGTACTTC
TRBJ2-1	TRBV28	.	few	CASSLGFDEQFF	TGTGCCAGCAGTTTAGGATTCGATGAGCAGTTCTTC
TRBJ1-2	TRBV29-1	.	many	CSVELHRGHGYTF	TGCAGCGTTGAATTGCATCGAGGGCATGGCTACACCTTC
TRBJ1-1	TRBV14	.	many	CASSQENSPTEAFF	TGTGCCAGCAGCCAAGAGAACAGCCCGACTGAAGCTTTCTTT
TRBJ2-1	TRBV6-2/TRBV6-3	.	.	CASSHLAEQFF	TGTGCCAGCAGCCATCTCGCCGAGCAGTTCTTC
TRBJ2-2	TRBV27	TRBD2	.	CASSWTSGVNTGELFF	TGTGCCAGCAGTTGGACTAGCGGGGTAAACACCGGGGAGCTGTTTTTT
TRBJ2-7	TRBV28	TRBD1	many	CASRTGTDRGLGYF	TGTGCCAGCCGGACAGGAACGGACAGGGGTTTGGGGTACTTC
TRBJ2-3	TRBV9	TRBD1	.	CASSANTGGTQYF	TGTGCCAGCAGCGCAAACACAGGGGGTACGCAGTATTTT
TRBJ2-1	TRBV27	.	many	CASSFPRGPLFF	TGTGCCAGCAGTTTTCCTAGGGGCCCGCTGTTCTTC
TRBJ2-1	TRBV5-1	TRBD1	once	CASSQGQGGNEQFF	TGCGCCAGCAGCCAAGGACAGGGGGGAAATGAGCAGTTCTTC
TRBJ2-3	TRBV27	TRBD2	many	CASSLGLAGASDTQYF	TGTGCCAGCAGTTTAGGACTAGCGGGGGCCAGCGATACGCAGTATTTT
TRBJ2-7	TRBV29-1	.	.	CSVRGVFNYEQCF	TGCAGCGTAAGGGGGGTTTTCAACTACGAGCAGTGCTTC
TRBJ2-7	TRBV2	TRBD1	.	CASSGQGYEQYF	TGTGCCAGCTCGGGACAGGGCTACGAGCAGTACTTC
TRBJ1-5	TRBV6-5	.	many	CASRPTGSNQPQHF	TGTGCCAGCAGGCCAACAGGTAGCAATCAGCCCCAGCATTTT
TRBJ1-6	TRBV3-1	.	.	CASSRGHNSPLHF	TGTGCCAGCAGCCGAGGTCATAATTCACCCCTCCACTTT
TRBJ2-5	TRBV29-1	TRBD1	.	CSVEAGQGETQYF	TGCAGCGTTGAGGCCGGACAGGGAGAGACCCAGTACTTC
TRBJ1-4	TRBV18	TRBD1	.	CASSPVTGPDEKLFF	TGTGCCAGCTCACCAGTGACAGGGCCTGATGAAAAACTGTTTTTT
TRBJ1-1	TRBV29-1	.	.	CSVVRTDMNTEAFF	TGCAGCGTTGTCCGGACAGATATGAACACTGAAGCTTTCTTT
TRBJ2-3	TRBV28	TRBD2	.	CASQNTKRDLTDTQYF	TGTGCCAGCCAAAACACGAAGCGGGATCTGACAGATACGCAGTATTTT
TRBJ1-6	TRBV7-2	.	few	CASSLGGGKGEPLHF	TGTGCCAGCAGCTTAGGGGGAGGGAAAGGTGAACCCCTCCACTTT
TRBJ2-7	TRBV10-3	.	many	CAISERSGSSYEQYF	TGTGCCATCAGTGAGCGGAGCGGCAGCTCCTACGAGCAGTACTTC
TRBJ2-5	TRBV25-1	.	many	CASSLSGGETQYF	TGTGCCAGCAGTCTCTCTGGTGGCGAGACCCAGTACTTC
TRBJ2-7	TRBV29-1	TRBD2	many	CSVGDYATYEQYF	TGCAGCGTTGGGGACTACGCAACCTACGAGCAGTACTTC